These 6 T cell receptor beta chains were all obtained from the same sample, sequenced in a study of T-cell memory formation after mild COVID-19. TCRdb re-analysed the 5' RACE reads in MiXCR, keeping a single row per CDR3 protein. The table includes a few hundred thousand distinct CDR3 sequences, approximately 21% detected once. Sequencing was performed on PBMCs or a T cell subset sorted from them (not recorded which). These receptors came from an adult woman who had mild COVID-19 (a few samples of this study predate the infection). Cell type and time point are not known.

Details on this clonotype: This clone may be a read error of a much larger clone one base away. This sequence joins TRBV6-5 and TRBJ1-2, with 10 bases that match TRBD1. V dropped 6 bases and J dropped 6; count of bases not matched to a gene: 7. The germline CDR1 and CDR2 sequences are MNHEY and SVGAGI. The CDR3 has 14 residues. The CDR3 protein is CASRSRDRGHGYTF. The CDR3 DNA follows: TGTGCCAGCAGGTCCCGGGACAGGGGCCATGGCTACACCTTC.

The chain couples TRBV4-2 to TRBJ2-3; D perhaps matches TRBD2 (6 bases). CDR1 is LGHNA, CDR2 YNFKEQ, per germline. This CDR3 has 17 residues. Trimming took 3 bases from V and 2 from J, leaving 18 bases between them. This chain's CDR3 is CASSQGGLGVNTDTQYF. The CDR3, as DNA: TGTGCCAGCAGCCAGGGGGGATTGGGGGTCAACACAGATACGCAGTATTTT.

V usage is TRBV30 and J usage is TRBJ1-2; TRBD1 matches at 9 bases. CDR1 and CDR2 (germline): GTSNPN, SVGIG (reference sequence). This CDR3 is built from 16 residues. With V trimmed by 1 base and J by 6 bases, 12 bases remained unmatched. The CDR3 nucleotides read TGTGCCTGGAGTGGCGGGGACAGGGAAGGGCGTCATGGCTACACCTTC. Translated: CAWSGGDREGRHGYTF.

The J gene is TRBJ1-1, the V gene TRBV5-6, with 7 bases that match TRBD1. This CDR3 has 17 amino acids. The junction had 14 bases not matched to a gene; V was cut back by 4 bases and J by 2 bases. Germline CDR1 reads SGHDT; CDR2 reads YYEEEE. Here the CDR3 reads CASSPEIAGGRNTEAFF. The CDR3, as DNA: TGTGCCAGCAGCCCAGAAATAGCAGGGGGACGAAACACTGAAGCTTTCTTT.

The table lists this clonotype with a few counts. This chain links TRBV7-2 with TRBJ2-1, with unresolved D. V was shortened by 2 bases and J by 4 bases, with 12 bases between the two germline ends. The CDR3 has 15 residues. The V gene's germline CDR1 is SGHTA and CDR2 FQGNSA. For the CDR3, the DNA is TGTGCCAGCAGCTTAAGCAGGTCACTTTACAATGAGCAGTTCTTC. It specifies CASSLSRSLYNEQFF.

This clonotype has a count of ten or more. This chain joins TRBV5-1 and TRBJ2-7; D might be TRBD1 (6 bases). V lost 4 bases to trimming and J lost 0 bases, with 11 bases between them. Germline CDR1 SGHRS, CDR2 YFSETQ. This CDR3 has 14 residues. The CDR3 sequence is CASSEGDRSYEQYF. CDR3 DNA: TGCGCCAGCAGCGAGGGGGACCGCTCCTACGAGCAGTACTTC.